The clone carrying this T cell receptor beta chain was counted between two and nine times. As yet, its antigen is unknown. Researchers collected about 9.6 milliliters of peripheral blood from every single donor. This sample is part of a study of blood T cells in healthy people across ages. Trimming removed 1 base from V and 9 bases from J; junction bases left unmatched: 8. This CDR3 is built from 15 residues. Per germline, CDR1 SGHDN and CDR2 FVKESK. A sample-barcoded 5' primer and a J-beta primer mix were used in a second PCR of about 7 to 11 cycles. TCRdb independently ran MiXCR on the 5' RACE reads; one entry per CDR3 protein. The sample has about 400,000 distinct CDR3 sequences; about 49% are singletons. Whole-study results and caveats: Conclusively comparing naive with antigen-experienced cells was impossible with unsorted PBMCs.

The chain uses TRBV14 and TRBJ2-1; 8 bases are a match to TRBD2. The sequence derives from a man in his sixties in good health. Sequencing was carried out using blood. The CDR3 DNA is TGTGCCAGCAGCCAAGTGAGCGGGAGTTCTAGTGAGCAGTTCTTC. It specifies CASSQVSGSSSEQFF.